The T cell receptor (beta chain) under discussion was sequenced for a study of blood T cell repertoires in COVID-19. For the study at large: Acute and convalescent COVID-19 samples came from the United States, Italy and Spain. Sample material is recorded as cDNA or gDNA derived from T cells, B-cell-depleted T cells, or PBMCs.

The CDR3 extends over 14 amino acids. Germline V lookup: CDR1 SGHRS, CDR2 YFSETQ. V was clipped by 4 bases and J by 6 bases, with 16 bases between them. Cohort 3 donors counted as recovered after two negative PCRs, clearance, or resolved symptoms. Produced via immunoSEQ multiplex PCR; TCRdb's table is partial and in-frame only. The sample has nearly 350,000 clones; over 75% are singletons. This receptor was taken from a woman aged 25 to 45 who had recovered from COVID-19. The chain carries TRBV5-1 and TRBJ1-1, with D possibly matching TRBD1 (5 bases). Sample: PBMCs or T cells enriched from blood (not recorded which). CDR3 coding DNA: TGCGCCAGCAGCCCCGGGGGTTCCAACTCTGAAGCTTTCTTT. Translated: CASSPGGSNSEAFF.